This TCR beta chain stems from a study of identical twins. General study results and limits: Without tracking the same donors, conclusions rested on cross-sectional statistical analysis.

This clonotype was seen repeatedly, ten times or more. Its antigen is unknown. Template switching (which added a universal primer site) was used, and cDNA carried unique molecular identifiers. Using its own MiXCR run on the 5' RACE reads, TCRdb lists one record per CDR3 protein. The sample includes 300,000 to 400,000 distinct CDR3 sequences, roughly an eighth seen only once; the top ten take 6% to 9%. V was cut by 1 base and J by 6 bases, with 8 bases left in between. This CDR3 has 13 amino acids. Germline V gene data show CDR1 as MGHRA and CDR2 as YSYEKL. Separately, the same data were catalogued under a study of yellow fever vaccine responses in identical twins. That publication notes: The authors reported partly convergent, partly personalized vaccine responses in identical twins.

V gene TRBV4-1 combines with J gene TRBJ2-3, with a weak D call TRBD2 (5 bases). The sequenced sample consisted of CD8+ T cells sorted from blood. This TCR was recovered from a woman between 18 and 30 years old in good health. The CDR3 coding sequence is TGCGCCAGCAGCCAAGTACGAGGGGATACGCAGTATTTT. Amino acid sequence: CASSQVRGDTQYF.